This T cell receptor beta chain derives from a study of regulatory T cells in long-lasting Graves disease (dated by TCRdb to about 2021). For the study in its entirety: To count as having persistent Graves' disease, a patient had to have received antithyroid drug treatment for over 5 years with TSH receptor autoantibodies remaining persistently positive. This study used TCR sequencing and RNA sequencing of peripheral blood to compare persistent Graves' disease patients against newly diagnosed Graves' disease patients. The study was conducted in China and was registered as a clinical trial. A total of some 35 samples underwent TCR sequencing, from roughly 13 patients with persistent Graves' disease and 20 patients with newly diagnosed Graves' disease. Persistent Graves' disease patients in the clinical cohort had taken antithyroid drugs for 9.5 to 13 years on average. Results the study describes overall, beyond this receptor: Persistent disease showed preferential use of TRBV28, TRBJ1-2 and TRBJ2-5, whereas newly diagnosed disease favored TRBV20-1 and TRBJ2-1. A larger number of public clonotypes was shared among persistent patients (around 2,500) than among newly diagnosed patients (roughly 980). The study examined only peripheral blood because the primary lesion, thyroid tissue, could not be accessed. Compared with newly diagnosed patients, patients with persistent Graves' disease had lower TCR Shannon entropy and fewer highly expanded clones, which suggests clonal expansion. The authors acknowledged the small sample size as a limitation that may reduce accuracy. Sequencing and analysis were restricted to the TCR beta chain.

The library relied on multiplex PCR. Sequenced on an Illumina HiSeq 4000. To build TCR beta libraries, CDR3 regions were amplified by Arm-PCR using iRepertoire HTBI primers. Gel purification was performed on PCR products prior to sequencing. The study's processing was this. Across samples, fewer than 70 TRBV and roughly 15 TRBJ segments were identified and used for gene usage analysis of CDR3 amino acid clonotypes. Filtered high-quality paired reads were merged into contigs using COPE and FqMerger. BLAST was used to align contigs to IMGT TRBV, TRBD and TRBJ reference genes, and CDR3 was defined according to IMGT. Any clonotype with a frequency above 0.1% was counted as a highly expanded clone. Shannon entropy served as the measure of repertoire diversity, while the Gini coefficient captured V-J evenness. Public clonotypes were defined as clonotypes shared by more than one individual. The raw public reads went through TCRdb reprocessing: fastp at Q25, MiXCR clone calling, in-frame beta chains kept. Identical CDR3 protein sequences are pooled into one entry, listed with their most common genes and DNA. Here the V and J calls rest on TCRdb's processing, not on the authors' analysis. The sample data list 700,000 or so distinct CDR3 sequences, and around 30% of these were observed just once. About 40% of the sample rests with the top ten.

The CDR3 measures 15 amino acids from cysteine to phenylalanine. The entry retains the CDR3 DNA only, 45 bases that are in frame from base 1. V is clipped by 0 bases and J by 2 bases, and the sequence between their germline boundaries is 11 bases long. The germline V gene sets CDR1 to SGDLS and CDR2 to YYNGEE. About this clonotype itself: No antigen is known for it. Per-nucleotide qualities are absent, and no much larger clonotype sits a single base away.

The time point label corresponds to: persistent/refractory GD, antithyroid drugs over 5 years with positive TRAb. RNA was extracted from PBMCs in TRIzol for both TCR sequencing and RNA sequencing. Graves' disease was diagnosed according to American Thyroid Association guidelines. Patients were recruited from an endocrinology department in Xi'an, China. Each patient gave roughly 10 milliliters of peripheral blood, collected in an EDTA anticoagulant tube. Ficoll Paque Plus density gradient separation was used to isolate PBMCs, and no further T cell sorting was done. RNA quality was checked with an Agilent 2100 Bioanalyzer and agarose gel, and concentration with a NanoDrop 2000.

This receptor chain uses TRBV9 and TRBJ1-1, with no confident D gene call. This clonotype was obtained from a female donor with Graves disease. The source was peripheral blood mononuclear cells (PBMCs), collected when the disease was refractory, from a patient treated with antithyroid drugs. Here is the DNA: TGTGCCAGCAGCGTAGTCAATAAGAAAAACACTGAAGCTTTCTTT. Its amino acids are CASSVVNKKNTEAFF.